The T cell receptor beta chain under discussion was sequenced for a study of shared clonotypes between healthy human individuals. Trimming removed 3 bases at V and 1 base at J, with 6 bases between. The CDR3 covers 13 residues. Germline values: CDR1 WSHSY, CDR2 SAAADI. Selected positively for CCR7 and CD45RO-negative, naive CD8 cells excluded terminally differentiated effector memory CD45RA+ cells. Libraries were prepared by immunoSEQ multiplex PCR; TCRdb keeps only in-frame clonotypes and omits some of them. The sample lists about 1,900,000 clones; 85% to 95% were seen once. Only one count was recorded for this clone. At the DNA level, this CDR3 is encoded by other sequences in the same sample as well.

Sequenced input: naive CD8+ T cells sorted from blood. The receptor was isolated from a man aged 18 to 30 in good health. V and J are TRBV10-2 and TRBJ1-1; D is uncertain. The CDR3 region has the DNA TGCGCCAGCAGTGAAGGAGGGAACACTGAAGCTTTCTTT. The encoded protein is CASSEGGNTEAFF.